This TCR beta chain was sequenced in a study of CD8+CD57+ T cells in acquired aplastic anemia. General study points: Comparison of patients with controls identified approximately 28 shared CD8+ CDR3 sequences.

This CDR3 contains 16 residues. V lost 5 bases, J lost 8 bases, and 16 bases stayed unmatched. The V gene's germline CDR1 is DFQATT and CDR2 SNEGSKA (reference sequence). Profiling of TCR beta VDJ combinations and CDR3 sequences used genomic DNA as template. Each CDR3 protein is one row after TCRdb ran MiXCR on the reads. Of more than 70,000 distinct CDR3 sequences in the sample, roughly 72% were seen once. The sequenced patients had an expansion of CD8+CD57+ cells seen by flow cytometry. The patients all had a severe acquired aplastic anemia diagnosis. When blood sampling took place, the patients had received no therapy. With regard to this clonotype: Its cognate antigen is unknown.

The chain uses TRBV20-1 and TRBJ2-3; 10 nucleotides line up with TRBD2. This TCR was sampled from a human donor with aplastic anemia. The specimen was sorted CD4+, CD8+, or CD8+CD57+ T cells (not recorded which) from PBMCs. CDR3 region: CSASRIASGGSATQYF. For the CDR3, the DNA is TGCAGTGCTTCCCGAATTGCTAGCGGGGGAAGCGCTACGCAGTATTTT.